This T cell receptor beta chain was sequenced for a study of T-cell memory formation after mild COVID-19. Germline V gives CDR1 SNHLY, CDR2 FYNNEI. Trimming took 5 bases from V and 5 from J, leaving 11 bases between them. The CDR3 spans 13 residues. Each CDR3 protein is one row after TCRdb ran MiXCR on the 5' RACE reads. Counted here are 50,000 or so distinct CDR3 sequences, approximately 9.1% occurring once; the ten biggest clones make up approximately 12%. Study conclusions and caveats: CM and EM subsets held most contracting CD4+ clones; EMRA held CD8+ ones. Some clones that responded were present in memory (sampled pre-infection), which suggests cross-reactive memory joined. Among clones contracting day 15 to 85, CD4/CD8 was balanced, whereas later expanders leaned CD4+.

There are a few counts of this clonotype. The antigen is not known. This chain links TRBV2 with TRBJ2-3; weak D call: TRBD2 (5 bases). Source material: PBMCs or a T cell subset sorted from them (not recorded which). The receptor comes from an adult woman who had mild COVID-19 (a few samples of this study predate the infection). Cell type and time point are not known. The chain's CDR3 is CASSPGLLDTQYF. The CDR3 coding sequence is TGTGCCAGCAGTCCCGGACTTTTAGATACGCAGTATTTT.